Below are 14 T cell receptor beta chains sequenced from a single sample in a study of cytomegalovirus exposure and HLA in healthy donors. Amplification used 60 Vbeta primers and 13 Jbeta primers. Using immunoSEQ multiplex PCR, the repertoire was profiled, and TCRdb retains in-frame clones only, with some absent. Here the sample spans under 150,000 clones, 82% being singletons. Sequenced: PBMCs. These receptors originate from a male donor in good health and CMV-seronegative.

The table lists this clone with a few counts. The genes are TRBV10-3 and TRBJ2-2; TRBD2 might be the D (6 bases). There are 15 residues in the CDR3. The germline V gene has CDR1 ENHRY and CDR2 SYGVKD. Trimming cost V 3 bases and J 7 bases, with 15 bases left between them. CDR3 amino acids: CAISDPREAHGELFF. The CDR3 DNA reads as TGTGCCATCAGTGACCCGCGGGAAGCGCACGGGGAGCTGTTTTTT.

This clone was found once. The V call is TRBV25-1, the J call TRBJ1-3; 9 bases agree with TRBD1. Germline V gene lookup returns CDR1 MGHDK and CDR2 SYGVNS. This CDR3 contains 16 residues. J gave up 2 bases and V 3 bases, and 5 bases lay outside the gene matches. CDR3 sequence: CASSDPRTGAGNTIYF. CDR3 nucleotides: TGTGCCAGCAGTGACCCAAGGACAGGGGCTGGAAACACCATATATTTT.

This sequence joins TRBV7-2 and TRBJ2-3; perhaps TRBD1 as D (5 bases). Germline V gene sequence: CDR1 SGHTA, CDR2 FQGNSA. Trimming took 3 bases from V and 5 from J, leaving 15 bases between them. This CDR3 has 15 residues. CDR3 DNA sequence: TGTGCCAGCAGCTTGGGGCCCCTCCCCAGAGATACGCAGTATTTT. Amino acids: CASSLGPLPRDTQYF. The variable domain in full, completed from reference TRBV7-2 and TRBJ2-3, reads GAGVSQSPSNKVTEKGKDVELRCDPISGHTALYWYRQSLGQGLEFLIYFQGNSAPDKSGLPSDRFSAERTGGSVSTLTIQRTQQEDSAVYLCASSLGPLPRDTQYFGPGTRLTVL.

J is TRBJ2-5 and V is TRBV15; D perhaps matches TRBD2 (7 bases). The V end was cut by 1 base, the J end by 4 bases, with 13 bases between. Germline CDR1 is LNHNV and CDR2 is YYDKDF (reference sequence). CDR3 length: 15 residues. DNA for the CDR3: TGTGCCACCAGCAGAGCTCCCGGGGGGCCAGAGACCCAGTACTTC. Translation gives CATSRAPGGPETQYF.

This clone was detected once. CDR3 protein: CASSLGGYSNQPQHF. DNA for the CDR3: TGTGCCAGCAGCTTGGGAGGTTATAGCAATCAGCCCCAGCATTTT. The chain uses TRBV7-9 and TRBJ1-5; the D is unclear. This CDR3 has 15 amino acids. V was shortened by 3 bases and J by 0 bases, with 9 bases between the two germline ends. Germline V gene data show CDR1 as SEHNR and CDR2 as FQNEAQ (reference sequence).

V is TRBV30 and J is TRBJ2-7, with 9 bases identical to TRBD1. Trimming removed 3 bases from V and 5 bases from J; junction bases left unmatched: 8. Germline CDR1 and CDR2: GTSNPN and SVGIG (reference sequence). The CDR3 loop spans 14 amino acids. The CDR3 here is CAWSGDRARHEQYF. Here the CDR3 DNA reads TGTGCCTGGAGCGGGGACAGGGCGAGGCACGAGCAGTACTTC. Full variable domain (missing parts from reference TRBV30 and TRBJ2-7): SQTIHQWPATLVQPVGSPLSLECTVEGTSNPNLYWYRQAAGRGLQLLFYSVGIGQISSEVPQNLSASRPQDRQFILSSKKLLLSDSGFYLCAWSGDRARHEQYFGPGTRLTVT.

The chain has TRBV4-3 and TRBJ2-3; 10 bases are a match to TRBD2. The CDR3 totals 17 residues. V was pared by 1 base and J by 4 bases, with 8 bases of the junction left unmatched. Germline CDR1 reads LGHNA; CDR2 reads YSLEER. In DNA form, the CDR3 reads TGCGCCAGCAGCCAAGTAGTAGCGGGAGGCCCGTCAGATACGCAGTATTTT. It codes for CASSQVVAGGPSDTQYF.

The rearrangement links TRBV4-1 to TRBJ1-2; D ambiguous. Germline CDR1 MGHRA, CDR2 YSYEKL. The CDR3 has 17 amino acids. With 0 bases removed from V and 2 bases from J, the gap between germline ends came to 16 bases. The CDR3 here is CASSQDSRVGVNYGYTF. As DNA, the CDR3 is TGCGCCAGCAGCCAAGATTCTAGGGTGGGAGTCAACTATGGCTACACCTTC.

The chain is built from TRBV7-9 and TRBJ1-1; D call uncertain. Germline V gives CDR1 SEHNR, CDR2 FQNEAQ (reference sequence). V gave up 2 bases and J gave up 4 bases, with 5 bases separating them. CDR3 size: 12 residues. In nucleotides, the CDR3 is TGTGCCAGCAGCTTAACCAGCACTGAAGCTTTCTTT. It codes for CASSLTSTEAFF.

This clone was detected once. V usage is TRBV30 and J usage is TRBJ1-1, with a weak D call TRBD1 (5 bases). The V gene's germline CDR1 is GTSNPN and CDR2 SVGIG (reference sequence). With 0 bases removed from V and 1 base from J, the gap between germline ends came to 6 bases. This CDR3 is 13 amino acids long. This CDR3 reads CAWSVGQNTEAFF. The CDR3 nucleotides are TGTGCCTGGAGTGTAGGACAGAACACTGAAGCTTTCTTT.

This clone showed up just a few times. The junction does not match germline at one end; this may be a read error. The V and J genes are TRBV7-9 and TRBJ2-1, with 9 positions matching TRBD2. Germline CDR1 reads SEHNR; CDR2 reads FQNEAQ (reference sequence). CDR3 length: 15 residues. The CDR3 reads CASSIAGASYNEQFF. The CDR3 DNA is TGTGCCAGCAGCATAGCGGGAGCTTCCTACAATGAGCAGTTCTTC. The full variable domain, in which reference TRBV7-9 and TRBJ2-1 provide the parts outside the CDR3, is DTGVSQNPRHKITKRGQNVTFRCDPISEHNRLYWYRQTLGQGPEFLTYFQNEAQLEKSRLLSDRFSAERPKGSFSTLEIQRTEQGDSAMYLCASSIAGASYNEQFFGPGTRLTVL.

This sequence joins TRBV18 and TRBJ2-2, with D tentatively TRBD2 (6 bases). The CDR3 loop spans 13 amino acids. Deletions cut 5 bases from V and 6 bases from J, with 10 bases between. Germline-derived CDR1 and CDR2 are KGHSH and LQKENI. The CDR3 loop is CASSALAPGELFF. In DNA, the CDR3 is TGTGCCAGCTCAGCACTAGCTCCCGGGGAGCTGTTTTTT.

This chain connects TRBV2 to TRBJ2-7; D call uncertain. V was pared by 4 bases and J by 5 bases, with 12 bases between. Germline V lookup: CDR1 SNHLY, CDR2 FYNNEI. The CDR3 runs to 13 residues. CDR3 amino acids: CASSASEVHEQYF. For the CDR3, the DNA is TGTGCCAGCAGTGCTTCCGAGGTCCACGAGCAGTACTTC.

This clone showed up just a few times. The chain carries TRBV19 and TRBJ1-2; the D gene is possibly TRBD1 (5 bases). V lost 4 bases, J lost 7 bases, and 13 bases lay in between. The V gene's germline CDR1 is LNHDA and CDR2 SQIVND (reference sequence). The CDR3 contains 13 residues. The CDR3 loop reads CASSSGGRIGYTF. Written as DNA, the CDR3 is TGTGCCAGTAGTAGCGGGGGACGGATTGGCTACACCTTC.